This T cell receptor (beta chain) was identified in a study of T cell repertoires in MIS-A myocarditis. The repertoire was sequenced with immunoSEQ multiplex PCR; TCRdb's copy has only in-frame clones and lacks some. This sample has some 10,000 clones; around 89% occur once, and the top ten carry approximately 1.9%. CDR1 and CDR2 (germline): SGHDT, YYEEEE. V trimming: 4 bases; J trimming: 8 bases; junction bases outside the gene matches: 14. This CDR3 spans 15 amino acids. The receptor was isolated from a man in his late teens or twenties with fulminant myocarditis from multisystem inflammatory syndrome in adults (MIS-A) after COVID-19. This rearrangement joins TRBV5-6 to TRBJ1-2; 7 positions match TRBD1. Material: thoracic lymph node tissue obtained at autopsy. CDR3 amino acids: CASSPSGQLLRGYTF. CDR3 bases: TGTGCCAGCAGCCCCTCGGGACAGTTGCTTCGGGGCTACACCTTC.